This T cell receptor beta chain was sequenced during a study of PD-L1 blockade in urothelial cancer. As for the study in general: In the mid-2010s, patients got going on atezolizumab, taking 1,200 mg intravenously every 3 weeks. Bladder-origin urothelial cancer in males described about 85% of the roughly 30 patients. Median T cell yield from blood was approximately 130,000.

Study-wide results and limits: Pretreatment clonality of the blood TCR repertoire below the median was predictive of superior survival.

Clones were read by immunoSEQ multiplex PCR, and TCRdb kept only the in-frame ones, dropping some. The sample has tens of thousands of clones, 90% seen once. This CDR3 region has 15 residues. The V gene lost 4 bases and the J gene lost 6 bases, with 16 bases spanning the gap. The germline gives CDR1 LGHNA, CDR2 YSLEER. The time point: pretreatment peripheral blood. About this clone: Its antigen is undetermined.

This material consisted of PBMCs, taken around atezolizumab (anti-PD-L1) treatment. The sequence was collected from a man in his 60s with urothelial cancer. The V call is TRBV4-3, the J call TRBJ2-1; possible D gene TRBD1, 6 bases. The CDR3, as DNA: TGCGCCAGCAGCCGTCAATCTACAGGGCCCAATGAGCAGTTCTTC. Translation gives CASSRQSTGPNEQFF.